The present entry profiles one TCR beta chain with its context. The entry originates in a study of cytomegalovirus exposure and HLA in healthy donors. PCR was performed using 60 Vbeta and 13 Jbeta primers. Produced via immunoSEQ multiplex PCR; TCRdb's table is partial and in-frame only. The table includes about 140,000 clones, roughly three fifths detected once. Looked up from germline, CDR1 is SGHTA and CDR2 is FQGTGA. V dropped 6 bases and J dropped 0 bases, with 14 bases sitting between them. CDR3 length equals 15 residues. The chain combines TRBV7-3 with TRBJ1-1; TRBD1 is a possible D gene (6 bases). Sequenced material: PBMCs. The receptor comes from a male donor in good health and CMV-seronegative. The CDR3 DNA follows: TGTGCCAGCAGGCTCTCGGGGGGGCTGAACACTGAAGCTTTCTTT. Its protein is CASRLSGGLNTEAFF.